This T cell receptor (beta chain) came from a study of cytomegalovirus exposure and HLA in healthy donors (dated by TCRdb to 2016 to 2017). Regarding the study in general: A later analysis indicated that the 110 or so validation repertoires were generated on the platform also employed for the 650 to 850 repertoires of the first cohort. In addition to the first cohort of 666 subjects, a separate validation cohort of 130 or so different subjects was used. To predict cytomegalovirus infection status, the study brought together high-throughput TCR immunosequencing, statistical association of individual TCRs with disease status, and machine learning. The study aimed to test whether signatures of past pathogen exposure could be identified by cataloging public T cell receptors. What the study reported, not specific to this receptor: A later analysis found that TCRs clustered in the first cohort also tended to co-occur in the 120 validation repertoires, with more than 90% of cluster scores above 0. All 120 or so repertoires were used to score co-occurrence in the validation cohort in a later analysis, because that analysis had no HLA typing for the cohort. A total of roughly 160 TCR beta chains were listed by the study as associated with cytomegalovirus. In both the original and validation cohorts, the classifier was reported to diagnose cytomegalovirus status with high specificity and sensitivity. According to the authors, the approach could potentially be generalized to other disease states and immunological phenotypes. Most TCR sequences were observed very rarely across donors, whereas some public TCRs were present in many individuals. In vitro tests confirmed that a few of the cytomegalovirus-associated TCR beta chains recognize cytomegalovirus antigens.

The donors were included in the validation cohort of some 110 subjects, a group kept apart from the roughly 610-subject first cohort. As to this clone: Its specific antigen is unknown. No base qualities exist here, and no much larger clone lies one base off it.

Library creation used the immunoSEQ multiplex PCR assay. The study's own analysis went as follows. A statistical classification framework was built for diagnosing cytomegalovirus status from the catalog of TCR beta chain sequences. TCRdb stores this immuneACCESS table with in-frame sequences only. Part of the clones is absent; in the studies checked, under half of the shortfall reflects unresolved V genes, and no reason is known for the rest. V and J calls and clone size are as listed in that table; D and trimming were resolved from the DNA. The sample table contains 65,000 or so clones; only one count was recorded for around 90% of them. 1.3% of the sample is taken by the ten largest. The origin of this receptor is a woman under 30 in good health and CMV-seronegative. The material sequenced was PBMCs.

CDR3 sequence: CASRTLLGGYNEQFF. The DNA sequence is as follows: TGTGCCAGCAGGACCCTTTTGGGGGGTTACAATGAGCAGTTCTTC. This receptor chain uses TRBV28 and TRBJ2-1; the D gene is possibly TRBD2, with 6 bases matching. The germline V gene encodes CDR1 MDHEN and CDR2 SYDVKM. Trimming takes 6 bases from V and 4 bases from J, and the germline ends sit 16 bases apart. Spanning cysteine to phenylalanine, the CDR3 consists of 15 amino acids. The kept DNA is CDR3 alone, 45 bases in frame from the first base.